The rows below give T cell receptor beta chains drawn from one sample of a study of T cell repertoires in cytomegalovirus infection. No cognate antigen is known for these TCRs. TCRdb passed the reads through MiXCR, listing each CDR3 protein once. The sample carries some 220,000 distinct CDR3 sequences, roughly 34% recorded once. The material sequenced was CD8+ T cells from cultured PBMCs, taken from culture after CMV antigen stimulation. These receptors were taken from a human donor in good health (CMV status not recorded). Some clones in this sample may be carry-over from other donors' samples. Both conserved end residues are part of each CDR3. Each record gives: J gene, clone size, D gene, V gene, CDR3 DNA, CDR3 protein. The D gene is left open where the match is weak. Size tells how often a clone was seen (once, few, many) or the class of an expanded clone, and some rows leave it out.

J gene: TRBJ2-3; clone size: .; D gene: TRBD2; V gene: TRBV4-1; CDR3 DNA: TGCGCCAGCTCCTGGACTAGCGGCCCCACAGATACGCAGTATTTT; CDR3 protein: CASSWTSGPTDTQYF
J gene: TRBJ2-1; clone size: .; D gene: TRBD2; V gene: TRBV12-3/TRBV12-4; CDR3 DNA: TGTGCCAGCAGTTTTACTAGCGGGAGCAACAATGAGCAGTTCTTC; CDR3 protein: CASSFTSGSNNEQFF
J gene: TRBJ2-7; clone size: few; D gene: .; V gene: TRBV6-5; CDR3 DNA: TGTGCCAGCACCCTGAGCAGGGGTCGGGAGCAGTACTTC; CDR3 protein: CASTLSRGREQYF
J gene: TRBJ2-6; clone size: .; D gene: TRBD2; V gene: TRBV2; CDR3 DNA: TGTGCCAGCAGGGGGCCTAGCGGGAGGGCCGGTGGGGCCAACGTCCTGACTTTC; CDR3 protein: CASRGPSGRAGGANVLTF
J gene: TRBJ2-3; clone size: few; D gene: .; V gene: TRBV28; CDR3 DNA: TGTGCCAGCAGACTCAGGAGGGGGAGGACAGATACGCAGTATTTT; CDR3 protein: CASRLRRGRTDTQYF
J gene: TRBJ2-1; clone size: .; D gene: .; V gene: TRBV18; CDR3 DNA: TGTGCCAGCTCACCACCGTATGGCTCCTACAATGAGCAGTTCTTC; CDR3 protein: CASSPPYGSYNEQFF
J gene: TRBJ2-1; clone size: .; D gene: TRBD1; V gene: TRBV27; CDR3 DNA: TGTGCCAGCTGGGACAGGGGGAGCTCCTACAATGAGCAGTTCTTC; CDR3 protein: CASWDRGSSYNEQFF
J gene: TRBJ2-7; clone size: .; D gene: .; V gene: TRBV7-6; CDR3 DNA: TGTGCCAGCAGCCCGGGCGGAGCAATGGGGCGCGAGCAGTACTTC; CDR3 protein: CASSPGGAMGREQYF
J gene: TRBJ1-2; clone size: .; D gene: .; V gene: TRBV27; CDR3 DNA: TGTGCCAGCGGAAAGAAGAAAGGCTACACCTTC; CDR3 protein: CASGKKKGYTF
J gene: TRBJ1-1; clone size: .; D gene: .; V gene: TRBV6-5; CDR3 DNA: TGTGCCAGCAGTTACGACGGGGTGACTGAAGCTTTCTTT; CDR3 protein: CASSYDGVTEAFF
J gene: TRBJ2-3; clone size: .; D gene: .; V gene: TRBV14; CDR3 DNA: TGTGCCAGCGGACAAGGAGTCACAGATACGCAGTATTTT; CDR3 protein: CASGQGVTDTQYF
J gene: TRBJ2-3; clone size: many; D gene: .; V gene: TRBV7-8; CDR3 DNA: TGTGCCAGCAGCTTAGAAGGACAAGGACCTACAGATACGCAGTATTTT; CDR3 protein: CASSLEGQGPTDTQYF